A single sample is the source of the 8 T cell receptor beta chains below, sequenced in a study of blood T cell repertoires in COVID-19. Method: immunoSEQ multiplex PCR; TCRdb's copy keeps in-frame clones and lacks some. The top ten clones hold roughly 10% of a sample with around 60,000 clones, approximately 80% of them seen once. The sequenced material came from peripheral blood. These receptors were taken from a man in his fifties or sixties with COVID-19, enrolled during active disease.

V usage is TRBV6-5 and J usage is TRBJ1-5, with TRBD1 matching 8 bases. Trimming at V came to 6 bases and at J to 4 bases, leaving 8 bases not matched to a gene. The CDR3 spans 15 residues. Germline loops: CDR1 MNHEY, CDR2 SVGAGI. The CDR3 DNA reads TGTGCCAGCAGCCTTACCCGGGACAGGAATCAGCCCCAGCATTTT. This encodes CASSLTRDRNQPQHF.

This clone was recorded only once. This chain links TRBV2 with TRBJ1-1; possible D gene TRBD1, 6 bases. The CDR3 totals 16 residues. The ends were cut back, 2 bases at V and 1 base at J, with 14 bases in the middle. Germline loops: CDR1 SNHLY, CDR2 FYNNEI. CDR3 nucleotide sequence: TGTGCCAGCAGTGAATGGTCCAGAGGGGGGAACACTGAAGCTTTCTTT. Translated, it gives CASSEWSRGGNTEAFF.

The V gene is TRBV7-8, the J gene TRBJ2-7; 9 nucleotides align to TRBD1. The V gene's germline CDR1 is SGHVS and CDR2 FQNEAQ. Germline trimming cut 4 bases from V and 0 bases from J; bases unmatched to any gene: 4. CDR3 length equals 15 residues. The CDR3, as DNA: TGTGCCAGCAGCTCTCCGGGACAGGGCTCCTACGAGCAGTACTTC. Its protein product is CASSSPGQGSYEQYF.

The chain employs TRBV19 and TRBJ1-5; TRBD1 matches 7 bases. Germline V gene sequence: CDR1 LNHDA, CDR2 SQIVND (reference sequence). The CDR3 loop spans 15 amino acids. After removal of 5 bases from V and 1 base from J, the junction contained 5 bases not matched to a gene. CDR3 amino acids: CASSVQGPSNQPQHF. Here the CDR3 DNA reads TGTGCCAGTAGTGTACAGGGGCCGAGCAATCAGCCCCAGCATTTT. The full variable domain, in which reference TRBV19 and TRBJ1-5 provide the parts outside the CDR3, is DGGITQSPKYLFRKEGQNVTLSCEQNLNHDAMYWYRQDPGQGLRLIYYSQIVNDFQKGDIAEGYSVSREKKESFPLTVTSAQKNPTAFYLCASSVQGPSNQPQHFGDGTRLSIL.

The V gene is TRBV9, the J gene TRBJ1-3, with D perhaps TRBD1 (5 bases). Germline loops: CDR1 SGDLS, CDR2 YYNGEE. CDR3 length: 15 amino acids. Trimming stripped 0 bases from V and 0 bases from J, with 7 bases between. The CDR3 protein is CASSVGQPSGNTIYF. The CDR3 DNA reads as TGTGCCAGCAGCGTAGGACAGCCCTCTGGAAACACCATATATTTT.

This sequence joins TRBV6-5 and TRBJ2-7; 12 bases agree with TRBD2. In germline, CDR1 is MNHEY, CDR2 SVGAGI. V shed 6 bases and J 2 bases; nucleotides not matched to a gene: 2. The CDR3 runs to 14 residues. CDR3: CASRGTSGPYEQYF. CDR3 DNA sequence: TGTGCCAGCAGAGGGACTAGCGGGCCCTACGAGCAGTACTTC.

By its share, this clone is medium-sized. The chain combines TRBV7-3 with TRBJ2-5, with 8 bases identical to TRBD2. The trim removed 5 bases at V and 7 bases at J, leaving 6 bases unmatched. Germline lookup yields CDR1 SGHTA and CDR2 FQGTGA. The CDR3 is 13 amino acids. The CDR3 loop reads CASSPGGGGTQYF. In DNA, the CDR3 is TGTGCCAGCAGCCCCGGGGGGGGAGGGACCCAGTACTTC. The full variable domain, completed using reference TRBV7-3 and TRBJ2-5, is GAGVSQTPSNKVTEKGKYVELRCDPISGHTALYWYRQSLGQGPEFLIYFQGTGAADDSGLPNDRFFAVRPEGSVSTLKIQRTERGDSAVYLCASSPGGGGTQYFGPGTRLLVL.

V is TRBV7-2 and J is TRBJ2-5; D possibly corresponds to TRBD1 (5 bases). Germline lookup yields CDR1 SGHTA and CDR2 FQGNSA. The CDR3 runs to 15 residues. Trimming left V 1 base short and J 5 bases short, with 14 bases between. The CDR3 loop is CASSLDRGAKETQYF. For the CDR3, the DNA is TGTGCCAGCAGCTTAGACCGTGGGGCTAAGGAGACCCAGTACTTC.